These 4 T cell receptor beta chains were sequenced from one sample in a study of T-cell reconstitution after alpha-beta-depleted transplantation in children. The TCRbeta library incorporated unique molecular identifiers. TCRdb reprocessed the PCR reads via MiXCR and lists one record per CDR3 protein. The top ten hold 27% of the sample, which has tens of thousands of distinct CDR3 sequences, around a tenth seen once. The material sequenced was PBMCs, mostly from graft donor cells, taken 60 days after TCRalphabeta/CD19-depleted stem cell transplant. The receptor set was obtained from a male patient between 2 and 15 years old who had a stem cell transplant for chronic granulomatous disease, so the T cells may come from the graft donor.

The table lists this clonotype with many counts. V usage is TRBV19 and J usage is TRBJ2-4; D remains ambiguous. Germline CDR1 and CDR2: LNHDA and SQIVND (reference sequence). The CDR3 runs to 14 residues. Trimming cost V 5 bases and J 6 bases, with 14 bases left between them. In DNA form, the CDR3 reads TGTGCCAGTAGTCAAGGACCCCCGGGAAACATTCAGTACTTC. This translates into CASSQGPPGNIQYF.

This clonotype has at least ten counts. The genes are TRBV29-1 and TRBJ2-7; weak D call: TRBD2 (5 bases). The CDR3 sequence is 13 residues long. From germline, CDR1 is SQVTM and CDR2 ANQGSEA. V lost 8 bases to trimming and J lost 4 bases, with 18 bases between them. The CDR3 sequence is CSNLRTRTYEQYF. In nucleotides, the CDR3 is TGCAGCAATCTGAGGACTCGAACTTACGAGCAGTACTTC.

This clonotype was found many times. The chain has TRBV9 and TRBJ1-2; the D is unclear. The length of the CDR3 is 11 residues. V was cut by 4 bases and J by 4 bases, with 5 bases left in between. CDR1 SGDLS and CDR2 YYNGEE come from the germline V gene. CDR3: CASSTLYGYTF. Written as DNA, the CDR3 is TGTGCCAGCAGCACCCTCTATGGCTACACCTTC.

This clonotype occurred many times. The chain recombines TRBV6-4 with TRBJ2-3; the match to TRBD2 covers 7 bases. The V gene's germline CDR1 is MRHNA and CDR2 SNTAGT. V lost 4 bases to trimming and J lost 0 bases; unmatched junction nucleotides: 4. The length of the CDR3 is 15 residues. The DNA of the CDR3 is TGTGCCAGCAGTGGAAGTAGCGGGAGCACAGATACGCAGTATTTT. Its protein product is CASSGSSGSTDTQYF.